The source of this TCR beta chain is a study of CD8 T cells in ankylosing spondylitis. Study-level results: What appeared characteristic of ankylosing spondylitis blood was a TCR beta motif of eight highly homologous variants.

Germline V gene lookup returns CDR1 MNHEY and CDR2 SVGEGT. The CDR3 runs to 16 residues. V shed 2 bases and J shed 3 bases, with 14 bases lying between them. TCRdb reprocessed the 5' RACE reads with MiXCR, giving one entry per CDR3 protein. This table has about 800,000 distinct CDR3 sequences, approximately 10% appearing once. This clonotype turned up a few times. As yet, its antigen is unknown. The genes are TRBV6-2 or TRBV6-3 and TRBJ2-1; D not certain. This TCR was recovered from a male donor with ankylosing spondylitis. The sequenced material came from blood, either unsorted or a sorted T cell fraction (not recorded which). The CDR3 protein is CASSYGRRLIYNEQFF. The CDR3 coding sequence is TGTGCCAGCAGTTACGGGCGGCGGCTTATCTACAATGAGCAGTTCTTC.